The 4 T cell receptor beta chains in this list originate from one sample, sequenced in a study of cytomegalovirus exposure and HLA in healthy donors. It was with 60 Vbeta and 13 Jbeta primers that the PCR ran. Profiling relied on immunoSEQ multiplex PCR, and the TCRdb table lists in-frame clones only, not all of them. The sample consists of 80,000 to 90,000 clones, 81% of them appearing once. The sample comprised PBMCs. The source is a woman aged 30 to 39 in good health and CMV-seronegative.

This clone has a handful of counts. V is TRBV5-4 and J is TRBJ2-7; 7 bases line up with TRBD1. CDR3 length equals 15 residues. Looked up from germline, CDR1 is SGHNT and CDR2 is YYREEE (reference sequence). The trim removed 1 base at V and 5 bases at J, leaving 9 bases unmatched. The CDR3 reads CASSLRRQGLHEQYF. CDR3 DNA: TGTGCCAGCAGCTTGCGAAGACAGGGTCTCCACGAGCAGTACTTC.

The chain recombines TRBV7-9 with TRBJ2-7; D possibly corresponds to TRBD1 (6 bases). In germline, CDR1 is SEHNR, CDR2 FQNEAQ (reference sequence). This CDR3 contains 15 residues. V was pared by 5 bases and J by 5 bases, with 19 bases between. The CDR3 DNA reads as TGTGCCAGCAGCCAACTACAGGGACGGCTTAACGAGCAGTACTTC. It is translated as CASSQLQGRLNEQYF.

This chain links TRBV5-4 with TRBJ1-1, with D perhaps matching TRBD1 (6 bases). The CDR3 runs to 16 residues. Trimming took off 3 bases at V and 1 base at J, with 16 bases between the two ends. Per the germline V gene, CDR1 is SGHNT and CDR2 is YYREEE (reference sequence). The CDR3 DNA sequence: TGTGCCAGCAGCTCTGGGGGGGCGCGGGGGAACACTGAAGCTTTCTTT. This codes for CASSSGGARGNTEAFF.

This clone appeared a single time. The chain has TRBV7-9 and TRBJ2-7, with 9 bases that match TRBD2. This CDR3 spans 16 amino acids. Germline V gives CDR1 SEHNR, CDR2 FQNEAQ (reference sequence). V lost 4 bases, J lost 7 bases, and 14 bases stayed unmatched. CDR3 in amino acids: CASSSPGLAAPGEQYF. The CDR3 coding sequence is TGTGCCAGCAGCTCCCCGGGACTAGCTGCCCCTGGGGAGCAGTACTTC.